This T cell receptor (beta chain) was found in a study of T cells in Graves' hyperthyroidism and ophthalmopathy. TCR beta CDR3 regions were amplified from RNA transcripts. Carried out on the TCR CDR3, a first-round RT-PCR used the HTBI primer set. From the multiplex PCR reads, TCRdb called clonotypes with MiXCR, one entry per CDR3 protein. The sample lists over 700,000 distinct CDR3 sequences, 30% to 40% occurring once. CDR3 length: 14 amino acids. Trimming removed 4 bases at V and 2 bases at J, with 14 bases between. The germline V gene has CDR1 SQVTM and CDR2 ANQGSEA. This clonotype was seen many times.

The sequencing input was blood. The source is a woman in her forties with Graves' hyperthyroidism. This chain links TRBV29-1 with TRBJ1-2; D remains ambiguous. The CDR3 reads CSVVPGQGNYGYTF. The CDR3 DNA reads as TGCAGCGTTGTTCCGGGCCAAGGGAACTATGGCTACACCTTC.